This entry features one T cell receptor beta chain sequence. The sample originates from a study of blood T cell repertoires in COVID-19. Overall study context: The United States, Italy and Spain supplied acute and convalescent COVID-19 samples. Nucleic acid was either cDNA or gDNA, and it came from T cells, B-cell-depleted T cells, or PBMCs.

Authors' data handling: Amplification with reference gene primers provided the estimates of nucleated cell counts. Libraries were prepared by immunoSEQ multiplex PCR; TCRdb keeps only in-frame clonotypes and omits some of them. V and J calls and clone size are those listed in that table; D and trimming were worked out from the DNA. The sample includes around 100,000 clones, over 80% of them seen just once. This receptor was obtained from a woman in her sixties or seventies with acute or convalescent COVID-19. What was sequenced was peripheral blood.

CDR3 amino acids: CASTPSLPSYEQYF. CDR3 bases: TGTGCCAGCACCCCCAGTCTTCCCTCCTACGAGCAGTACTTC. The V call is TRBV28, the J call TRBJ2-7; no clear D gene. Trimming stripped 7 bases from V and 0 bases from J, with 13 bases between. Looked up from germline, CDR1 is MDHEN and CDR2 is SYDVKM. The CDR3 has 14 residues.